This T cell receptor (beta chain) emerged from a study of blood T cell repertoires in COVID-19. The CDR3 runs 19 residues. CDR1 is LNHDA and CDR2 is SQIVND in the germline V gene (reference sequence). Trimming shortened V by 4 bases and J by 0 bases, and 22 bases separated the two germline ends. TCRdb keeps only in-frame clones here, not all; method: immunoSEQ multiplex PCR. Among 150,000 to 200,000 clones, approximately 90% were seen once, and the ten largest hold 7% to 8%. Sequences were obtained from peripheral blood. This clonotype was sampled from a woman aged 80 or older in a cohort sampled during active or convalescent COVID-19. J is TRBJ1-5 and V is TRBV19, with D hard to call. The CDR3 sequence: CASSTTPRVGGYSNQPQHF. The CDR3 region has the DNA TGTGCCAGTAGTACGACCCCCCGCGTAGGCGGATATAGCAATCAGCCCCAGCATTTT.